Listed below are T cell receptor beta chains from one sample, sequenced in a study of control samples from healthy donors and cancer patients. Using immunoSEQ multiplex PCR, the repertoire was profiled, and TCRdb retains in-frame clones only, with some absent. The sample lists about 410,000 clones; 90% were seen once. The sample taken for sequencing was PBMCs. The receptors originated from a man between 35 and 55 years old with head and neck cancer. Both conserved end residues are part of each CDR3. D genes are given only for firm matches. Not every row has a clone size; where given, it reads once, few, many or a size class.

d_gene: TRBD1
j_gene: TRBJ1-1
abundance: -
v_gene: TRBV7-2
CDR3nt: TGTGCCAGCAGCCCAGACAGGGGCCTGAACACTGAAGCTTTCTTT
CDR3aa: CASSPDRGLNTEAFF

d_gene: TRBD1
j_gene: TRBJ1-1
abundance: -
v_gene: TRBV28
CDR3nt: TGTGCCAGCAAACCGGGACAGGAGAACACTGAAGCTTTCTTT
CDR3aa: CASKPGQENTEAFF

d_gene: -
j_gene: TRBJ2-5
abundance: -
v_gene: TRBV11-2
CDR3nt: TGTGCCAGCAGCTTAGATCTCGGACAAGAGACCCAGTACTTC
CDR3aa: CASSLDLGQETQYF

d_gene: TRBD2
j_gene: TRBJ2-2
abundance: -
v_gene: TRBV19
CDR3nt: TGTGCCAGTAGTAGGCGGGAGGGCTGGTCCGGGGAGCTGTTTTTT
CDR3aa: CASSRREGWSGELFF

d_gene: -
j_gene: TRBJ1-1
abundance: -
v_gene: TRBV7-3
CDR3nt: TGTGCCAGCAGCTCATCCACGAACACTGAAGCTTTCTTT
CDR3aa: CASSSSTNTEAFF

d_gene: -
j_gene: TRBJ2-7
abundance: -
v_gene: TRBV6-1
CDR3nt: TGTGCCAGCAGTGAAGGAGGGGGAGGAACTCACGAGCAGTACTTC
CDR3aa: CASSEGGGGTHEQYF

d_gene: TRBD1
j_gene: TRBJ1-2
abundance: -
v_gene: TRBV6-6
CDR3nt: TGTGCCAGCAGTTACCCACGGACAGGGTATGGCTACACCTTC
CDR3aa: CASSYPRTGYGYTF

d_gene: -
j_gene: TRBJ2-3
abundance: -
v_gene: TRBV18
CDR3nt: TGTGCCAGCTCACCACTCGGCAACACAGATACGCAGTATTTT
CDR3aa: CASSPLGNTDTQYF

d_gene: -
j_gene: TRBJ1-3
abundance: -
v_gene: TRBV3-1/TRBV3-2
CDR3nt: TGTGCCAGCAGCCAAGAAGAAGTGGTGACTGGAAACACCATATATTTT
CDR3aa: CASSQEEVVTGNTIYF

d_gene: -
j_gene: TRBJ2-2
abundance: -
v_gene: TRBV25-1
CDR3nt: TGTGCCAGCAGCGGACGACAGGAGAACACCGGGGAGCTGTTTTTT
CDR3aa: CASSGRQENTGELFF

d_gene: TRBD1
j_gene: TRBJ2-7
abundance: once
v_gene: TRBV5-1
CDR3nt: TGCGCCAGCAGCCTTAGGTCGGACAGGCCGGAGCAGTACTTC
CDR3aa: CASSLRSDRPEQYF

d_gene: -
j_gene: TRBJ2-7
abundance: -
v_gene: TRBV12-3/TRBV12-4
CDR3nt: TGTGCCAGCAGTTTAAGGGGGATCCACGAGCAGTACTTC
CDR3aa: CASSLRGIHEQYF

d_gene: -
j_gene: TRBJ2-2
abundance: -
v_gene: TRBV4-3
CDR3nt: TGCGCCAGCAGCCAAGAAAGGGTGAACACCGGGGAGCTGTTTTTT
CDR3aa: CASSQERVNTGELFF

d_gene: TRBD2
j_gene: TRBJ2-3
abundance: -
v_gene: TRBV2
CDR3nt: TGTGCCTTTTGGGACCTAGCGGGGGCCTCGAGGACAGATACGCAGTATTTT
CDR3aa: CAFWDLAGASRTDTQYF

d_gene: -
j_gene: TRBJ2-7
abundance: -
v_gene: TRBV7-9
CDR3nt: TGTGCCAGCAGCTTAGCAAAACCTTCCTACGAGCAGTACTTC
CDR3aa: CASSLAKPSYEQYF

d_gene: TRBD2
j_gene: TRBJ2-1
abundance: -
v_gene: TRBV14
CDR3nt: TGTGCCAGCAGCCAAGTCCAGACTAGCGGGAATTACAATGAGCAGTTCTTC
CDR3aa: CASSQVQTSGNYNEQFF

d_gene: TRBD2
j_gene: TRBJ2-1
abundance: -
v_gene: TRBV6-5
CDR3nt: TGTGCCAGCAGCAGGCTAGCGGACAATGAGCAGTTCTTC
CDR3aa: CASSRLADNEQFF

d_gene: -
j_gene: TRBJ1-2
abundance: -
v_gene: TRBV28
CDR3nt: TGTGCCACCCTAGGGACGGTGAACTATGGCTACACCTTC
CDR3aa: CATLGTVNYGYTF

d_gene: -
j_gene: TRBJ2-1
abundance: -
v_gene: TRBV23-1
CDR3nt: TGCGCCAGCAGTCAATCGGGTAGGGGCGGGGATGAGCAGTTCTTC
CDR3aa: CASSQSGRGGDEQFF

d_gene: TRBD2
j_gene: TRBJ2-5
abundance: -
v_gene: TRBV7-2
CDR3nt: TGTGCCAGCAGCTTAGTGTTACTAGCGGTACAAGAGACCCAGTACTTC
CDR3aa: CASSLVLLAVQETQYF

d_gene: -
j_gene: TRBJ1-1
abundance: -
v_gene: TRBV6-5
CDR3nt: TGTGCCAGCAGTTTCGGACGATCTGAAGCTTTCTTT
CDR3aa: CASSFGRSEAFF

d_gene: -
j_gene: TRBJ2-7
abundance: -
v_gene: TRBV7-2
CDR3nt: TGTGCCAGCAGCTCGGCCCTCTACGAGCAGTACTTC
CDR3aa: CASSSALYEQYF

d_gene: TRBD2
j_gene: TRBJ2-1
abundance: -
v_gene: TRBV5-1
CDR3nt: TGCGCCAGCAGCTCACGTTCCGGACTAGCGGGAGGGCAAAGACACAATGAGCAGTTCTTC
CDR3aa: CASSSRSGLAGGQRHNEQFF

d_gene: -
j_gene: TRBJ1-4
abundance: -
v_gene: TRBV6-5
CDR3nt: TGTGCCAGCAGTTACTCGAGCGGGGGCAAACTGTTTTTT
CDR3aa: CASSYSSGGKLFF

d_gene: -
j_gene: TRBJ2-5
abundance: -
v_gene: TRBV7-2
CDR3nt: TGTGCCAGCAGCTTAGGGGGCGCCCAAGAGACCCAGTACTTC
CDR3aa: CASSLGGAQETQYF

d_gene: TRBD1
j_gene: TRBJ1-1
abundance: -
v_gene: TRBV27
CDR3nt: TGTGCCAGCAGCGGCCAGGGGGACGTCACTGAAGCTTTCTTT
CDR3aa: CASSGQGDVTEAFF

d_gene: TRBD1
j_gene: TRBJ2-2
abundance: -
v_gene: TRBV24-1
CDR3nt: TGTGCCACCAGTGCCATGGACAGGGGGAACACCGGGGAGCTGTTTTTT
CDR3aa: CATSAMDRGNTGELFF

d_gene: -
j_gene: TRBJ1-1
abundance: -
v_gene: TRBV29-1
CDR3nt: TGCAGCGTCGTAACAGAGGGTAGGACTGAAGCTTTCTTT
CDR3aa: CSVVTEGRTEAFF

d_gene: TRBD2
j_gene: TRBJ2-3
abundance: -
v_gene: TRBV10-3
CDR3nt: TGTGCCATCAGTGTGGGCGGGGGGAAAAACACAGATACGCAGTATTTT
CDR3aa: CAISVGGGKNTDTQYF

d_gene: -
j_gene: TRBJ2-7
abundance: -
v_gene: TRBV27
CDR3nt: TGTGCCAGCAGTTCCCCCCCAAAAGGGGTAGGAAAGGAGCAGTACTTC
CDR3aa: CASSSPPKGVGKEQYF

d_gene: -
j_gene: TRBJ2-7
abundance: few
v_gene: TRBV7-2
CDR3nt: TGTGCCAGCAGCCAAGGCGGGGTTCTCTACGAGCAGTACTTC
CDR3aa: CASSQGGVLYEQYF